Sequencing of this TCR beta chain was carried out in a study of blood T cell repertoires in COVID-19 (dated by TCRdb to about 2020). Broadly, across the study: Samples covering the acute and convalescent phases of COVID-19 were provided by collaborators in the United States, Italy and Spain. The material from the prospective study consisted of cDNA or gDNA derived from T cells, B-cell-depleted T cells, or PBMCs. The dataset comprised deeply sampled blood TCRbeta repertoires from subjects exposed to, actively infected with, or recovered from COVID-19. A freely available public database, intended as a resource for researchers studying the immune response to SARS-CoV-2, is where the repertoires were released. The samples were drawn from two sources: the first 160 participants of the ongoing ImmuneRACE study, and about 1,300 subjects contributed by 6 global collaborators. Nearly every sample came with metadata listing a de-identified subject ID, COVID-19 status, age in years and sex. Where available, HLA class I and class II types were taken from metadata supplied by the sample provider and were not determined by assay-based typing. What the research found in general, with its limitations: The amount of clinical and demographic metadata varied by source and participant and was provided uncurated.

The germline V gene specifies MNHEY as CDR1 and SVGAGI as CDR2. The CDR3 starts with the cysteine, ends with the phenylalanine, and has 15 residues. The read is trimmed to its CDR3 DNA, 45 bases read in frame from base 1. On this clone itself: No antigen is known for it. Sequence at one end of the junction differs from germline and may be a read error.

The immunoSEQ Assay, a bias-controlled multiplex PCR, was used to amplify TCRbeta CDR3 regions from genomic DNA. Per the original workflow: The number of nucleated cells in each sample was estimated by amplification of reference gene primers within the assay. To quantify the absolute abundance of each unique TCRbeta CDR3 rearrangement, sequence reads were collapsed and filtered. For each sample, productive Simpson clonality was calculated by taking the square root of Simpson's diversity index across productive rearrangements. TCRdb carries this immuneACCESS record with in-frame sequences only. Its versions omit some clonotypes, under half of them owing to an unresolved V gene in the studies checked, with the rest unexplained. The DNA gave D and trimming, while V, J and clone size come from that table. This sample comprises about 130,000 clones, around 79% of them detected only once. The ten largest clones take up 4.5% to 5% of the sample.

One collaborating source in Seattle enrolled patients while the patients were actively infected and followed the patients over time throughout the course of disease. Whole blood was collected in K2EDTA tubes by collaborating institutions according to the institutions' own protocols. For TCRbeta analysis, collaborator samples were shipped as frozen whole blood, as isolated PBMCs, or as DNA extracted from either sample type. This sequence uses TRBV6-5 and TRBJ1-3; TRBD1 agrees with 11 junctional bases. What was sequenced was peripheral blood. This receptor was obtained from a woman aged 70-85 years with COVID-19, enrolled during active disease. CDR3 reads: CASRDRGLAGNTIYF. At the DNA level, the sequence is TGTGCCAGCAGGGACAGGGGGCTGGCTGGGAACACCATATATTTT.